Here is one T cell receptor beta chain with its context. Its cognate antigen is unknown. This specimen comes from a study of CD8+ T cells in alopecia areata. Investigators isolated RNA and reverse transcribed it into cDNA to act as the sequencing template. Assay used: immunoSEQ multiplex PCR; TCRdb lists only in-frame clones, some missing. This sample carries about 180,000 clones, about half of them seen once, and the ten largest clones take 10%. The sample's treatment: oral pan-JAK inhibitor, 5-10 mg twice daily. Study findings and constraints: Many expanded lesional clones remained in scalp and blood on tofacitinib. Scalp sample data also include resident alphabeta T cells from normal skin. Higher clonality and more expanded CD8+ clones appeared in lesional than normal scalp.

Sequenced material: CD8+ T cells sorted from blood, taken at roughly week 53, from a patient treated with tofacitinib. The TCR was taken from a human donor with alopecia areata.

CDR3 nucleotides: TGTGCCAGCAGCGTTGTTGGGGACACTGAAGCTTTCTTT. It yields the protein CASSVVGDTEAFF. This sequence joins TRBV7-9 and TRBJ1-1; D remains unclear. Per the germline V gene, CDR1 is SEHNR and CDR2 is FQNEAQ (reference sequence). Deletions cut 5 bases from V and 3 bases from J, with 10 bases between. The CDR3 sequence is 13 residues long.